What follows are 4 T cell receptor beta chains derived from one specimen sequenced in a study of post-analysis software for immune sequencing data. Findings and limits, study-wide: Patients showed TRBV5-6, TRBV5-1 and TRBV20-1 among five TRBV segments more frequent than in controls.

Incorporated into the TCR beta cDNA libraries were unique molecular identifiers, which served to reduce PCR and sequencing biases. One entry per CDR3 protein, called by TCRdb with MiXCR from the PCR reads. Found here are 550,000 to 700,000 distinct CDR3 sequences, 44% of them singletons; the top ten hold under 2%. The antigens these receptors bind are not known. Sequencing was performed on blood. All receptors derive from a girl between 10 and 17 years old with multiple sclerosis.

The V gene is TRBV29-1, the J gene TRBJ2-7; 8 bases line up with TRBD1. The CDR3 spans 13 residues. Germline-derived CDR1 and CDR2 are SQVTM and ANQGSEA. J was trimmed by 4 bases and V by 4 bases; bases with no gene match: 6. The CDR3 DNA sequence: TGCAGCGTTGTAGCCAGGGGGCGTTACGAGCAGTACTTC. Protein product: CSVVARGRYEQYF.

This clonotype was found a few times. This CDR3 is CSVGGAGANYGYTF. CDR3 coding DNA: TGCAGCGTCGGAGGGGCAGGAGCTAACTATGGCTACACCTTC. The chain joins TRBV29-1 to TRBJ1-2; weak D call: TRBD1 (5 bases). The CDR3 sequence is 14 residues long. Germline lookup yields CDR1 SQVTM and CDR2 ANQGSEA. The germline V and J ends were trimmed by 6 bases and 0 bases, with 14 bases remaining between them.

The chain employs TRBV12-3 or TRBV12-4 and TRBJ2-5; D may match TRBD1 or TRBD2 (6 bases each). The CDR3 covers 15 residues. V was clipped by 2 bases and J by 4 bases, with 14 bases between them. CDR3 amino acids: CASSLYSGAGETQYF. In nucleotides, the CDR3 is TGTGCCAGCAGTTTATACTCGGGGGCTGGAGAGACCCAGTACTTC.

V is TRBV7-9 and J is TRBJ2-4; 8 positions agree with TRBD2. The J call is in doubt because the DNA end fits TRBJ2-7 better. This CDR3 spans 15 amino acids. Germline V lookup: CDR1 SEHNR, CDR2 FQNEAQ (reference sequence). The CDR3 region is CASSPPSGRRYEQYF. DNA for the CDR3: TGTGCCAGCAGCCCCCCGAGCGGGAGAAGGTACGAGCAGTACTTC.